Below, 25 T cell receptor beta chains from the same sample are listed, as sequenced in a study of molecular identifiers for immune sequencing clone quantification. TCRdb independently ran MiXCR on the PCR reads; one entry per CDR3 protein. The repertoire holds some 680,000 distinct CDR3 sequences, with around 25% as singletons. The specimen was naive CD8+ T cells from blood, with Jurkat cell RNA spiked in. The subset: FACS-sorted CD8+CD4-CCR7+CD45RA+ naive T cells. The receptors were gathered from a human donor in good health. Some libraries in this study had Jurkat cell RNA spiked in.

The sample holds many counts of this clonotype. CDR3 nucleotide sequence: TGTGCCAGCTCGAGGACACCGGCTGAAGCTGGGGCCAACGTCCTGACTTTC. Amino acids: CASSRTPAEAGANVLTF. The chain employs TRBV2 and TRBJ2-6; D might be TRBD1 (5 bases). Trimming left V 8 bases short and J 2 bases short, with 19 bases between. The CDR3 is 17 residues long. In germline, CDR1 is SNHLY, CDR2 FYNNEI.

This clonotype has ten or more counts. The gene calls are TRBV27 and TRBJ1-5; possibly TRBD1 for D (5 bases). The CDR3 covers 13 residues. V dropped 3 bases and J dropped 4 bases, with 7 bases sitting between them. Germline V gene data show CDR1 as MNHEY and CDR2 as SMNVEV (reference sequence). The CDR3 protein is CASSFQGNQPQHF. In nucleotides, the CDR3 is TGTGCCAGCAGTTTCCAGGGAAATCAGCCCCAGCATTTT.

This clonotype was counted many times. V usage is TRBV30 and J usage is TRBJ1-1, with D perhaps TRBD1 (5 bases). The CDR3 is made up of 13 amino acids. The V gene lost 7 bases and the J gene lost 1 base, with 13 bases spanning the gap. Germline-derived CDR1 and CDR2 are GTSNPN and SVGIG (reference sequence). The CDR3 protein is CASQGAANTEAFF. DNA of the CDR3: TGTGCCTCCCAAGGGGCGGCGAACACTGAAGCTTTCTTT.

V gene TRBV6-2 or TRBV6-3 combines with J gene TRBJ1-1, with a weak D call TRBD1 (6 bases). The CDR3 totals 18 residues. Trimming took off 7 bases at V and 0 bases at J, with 24 bases between the two ends. Looked up from germline, CDR1 is MNHEY and CDR2 is SVGEGT. The CDR3 sequence: CASKGEGLGDYLNTEAFF. CDR3 bases: TGTGCCAGCAAGGGGGAAGGGTTGGGCGATTATCTGAACACTGAAGCTTTCTTT.

Many counts were recorded for this clonotype. The rearrangement links TRBV3-1 to TRBJ1-5; 8 bases line up with TRBD1. Germline CDR1 LGHDT, CDR2 YNNKEL (reference sequence). The ends lost 4 bases at V and 4 bases at J; junction bases unmatched: 3. The CDR3 length is 14 residues. Written as DNA, the CDR3 is TGTGCCAGCAGCCGGACAGGGTCTAATCAGCCCCAGCATTTT. Its translation: CASSRTGSNQPQHF.

This clonotype has ten or more counts. The chain carries TRBV20-1 and TRBJ2-5; a possible D gene is TRBD1 (6 bases). The CDR3 sequence is 15 residues long. CDR1 and CDR2 from the germline V gene are DFQATT and SNEGSKA (reference sequence). Trimming took off 0 bases at V and 0 bases at J, with 11 bases between the two ends. The CDR3 reads CSARDRGTYQETQYF. The CDR3 DNA sequence: TGCAGTGCTAGAGATCGTGGGACATACCAAGAGACCCAGTACTTC.

The CDR3 DNA is TGTGCCAGGGGACAGGGGGCGTCCGGGGAGCTGTTTTTT. It codes for CARGQGASGELFF. The V and J genes are TRBV2 and TRBJ2-2, with 12 bases identical to TRBD1. Germline CDR1 reads SNHLY; CDR2 reads FYNNEI. The CDR3 is 13 amino acids. J gave up 6 bases and V 9 bases, and 2 bases lay outside the gene matches. The full variable domain, in which reference TRBV2 and TRBJ2-2 provide the parts outside the CDR3, is EPEVTQTPSHQVTQMGQEVILRCVPISNHLYFYWYRQILGQKVEFLVSFYNNEISEKSEIFDDQFSVERPDGSNFTLKIRSTKLEDSAMYFCARGQGASGELFFGEGSRLTVL.

This CDR3 reads CASSIIGSNQPQHF. CDR3 nucleotides: TGTGCCAGTAGTATTATCGGGAGCAATCAGCCCCAGCATTTT. This chain connects TRBV19 to TRBJ1-5, with D hard to call. The germline V and J ends were trimmed by 3 bases and 1 base, with 7 bases remaining between them. This CDR3 spans 14 amino acids. Per the germline V gene, CDR1 is LNHDA and CDR2 is SQIVND (reference sequence).

This clonotype was recorded many times. V is TRBV5-4 and J is TRBJ2-5, with a weak D call TRBD1 (7 bases). This CDR3 region has 15 residues. Germline loops: CDR1 SGHNT, CDR2 YYREEE (reference sequence). Trimming removed 3 bases from V and 5 bases from J, with 17 bases in between. CDR3 amino acids: CASSSGGGIEETQYF. The CDR3, as DNA: TGTGCCAGCAGCTCCGGAGGGGGCATCGAGGAGACCCAGTACTTC.

This clonotype was counted a single time. A read error may explain this, as a much larger clone is one base away. The chain recombines TRBV15 with TRBJ1-5; no firm D call. This CDR3 region has 12 residues. Germline CDR1 and CDR2: LNHNV and YYDKDF (reference sequence). Here the CDR3 reads CATRGGNQPRHF. CDR3 coding DNA: TGTGCCACCAGGGGCGGCAATCAGCCCCGGCATTTT.

This clonotype was seen ten or more times. The genes are TRBV11-2 and TRBJ2-7; 9 nucleotides line up with TRBD1. Losses at the gene ends were 7 bases for V and 4 bases for J; bases not matched to a gene: 8. Germline assignment: CDR1 SGHAT and CDR2 FQNNGV. The CDR3 contains 14 residues. DNA of the CDR3: TGTGCCAGCACCTCCGGGACAGGGACGTACGAGCAGTACTTC. It codes for CASTSGTGTYEQYF.

This clonotype has at least ten counts. The rearrangement joins TRBV25-1 to TRBJ2-6, with D hard to call. This CDR3 comprises 15 residues. Germline V gene lookup returns CDR1 MGHDK and CDR2 SYGVNS. V shed 1 base and J shed 0 bases, with 4 bases lying between them. CDR3 nucleotides: TGTGCCAGCAGTGAATGGGGCTCTGGGGCCAACGTCCTGACTTTC. It yields the protein CASSEWGSGANVLTF.

This clonotype was counted between two and nine times. V gene TRBV6-5 combines with J gene TRBJ2-3; TRBD2 is a possible D gene (6 bases). The germline CDR1 and CDR2 sequences are MNHEY and SVGAGI. The CDR3 spans 16 residues. The V and J ends lost 2 bases and 7 bases respectively, with 19 bases between them. This CDR3 is CASSYGVGGLGNTQYF. CDR3 bases: TGTGCCAGCAGTTACGGGGTCGGGGGATTGGGGAATACGCAGTATTTT.

Comments on this clonotype: At one of its ends the junction is not consistent with the germline gene, which may arise from a read error. The chain carries TRBV6-5 and TRBJ2-5; D not certain. Germline CDR1 and CDR2: MNHEY and SVGAGI. The CDR3 contains 14 residues. DNA of the CDR3: TGTGCCAGCAGTTACCAGCCCTCCCAAGAGCCCCAGTACTTC. Amino acids: CASSYQPSQEPQYF.

This clonotype was counted only a few times. This sequence joins TRBV20-1 and TRBJ2-7; D possibly corresponds to TRBD1 (6 bases). CDR3 length: 12 residues. Looked up from germline, CDR1 is DFQATT and CDR2 is SNEGSKA (reference sequence). V was cut by 3 bases and J by 3 bases, with 9 bases left in between. The chain's CDR3 is CSASLTGYEQYF. Written as DNA, the CDR3 is TGCAGTGCTAGTCTGACAGGCTACGAGCAGTACTTC.

This clonotype appeared a few times. V usage is TRBV20-1 and J usage is TRBJ2-7; 7 bases are a match to TRBD2. The CDR3 consists of 14 residues. Germline values: CDR1 DFQATT, CDR2 SNEGSKA (reference sequence). The junction had 12 bases not matched to a gene; V was cut back by 3 bases and J by 7 bases. CDR3 sequence reads: CSARPRGTGREQYF. Here the CDR3 DNA reads TGCAGTGCTAGGCCCCGCGGGACCGGGAGGGAGCAGTACTTC.

The sample holds one count of this clonotype. J is TRBJ1-2 and V is TRBV25-1; D may be TRBD1 (5 bases). The CDR3 is made up of 16 amino acids. CDR1 is MGHDK, CDR2 SYGVNS, per germline. Between the trimmed V and J ends, which lost 5 bases and 4 bases, there was a span of 20 bases. CDR3 residues: CASSNWTKERGYGYTF. Written as DNA, the CDR3 is TGTGCCAGCAGTAATTGGACGAAGGAAAGGGGCTATGGCTACACCTTC.

J is TRBJ2-2 and V is TRBV7-2, with 10 bases identical to TRBD2. Unmatched junction bases numbered 3, after V lost 0 bases and J lost 5 bases. CDR1 and CDR2 (germline): SGHTA, FQGNSA. The CDR3 has 16 amino acids. DNA of the CDR3: TGTGCCAGCAGCTTAGCAGCGGGAGGGTATACCGGGGAGCTGTTTTTT. It encodes CASSLAAGGYTGELFF.

This clonotype appeared many times. V is TRBV20-1 and J is TRBJ2-5, with D unresolved. Germline CDR1 and CDR2: DFQATT and SNEGSKA (reference sequence). CDR3 length: 14 amino acids. The germline V and J ends were trimmed by 6 bases and 1 base, with 15 bases remaining between them. CDR3 DNA: TGCAGTGCCCCGAATCGGGCTACCCAAGAGACCCAGTACTTC. This translates into CSAPNRATQETQYF.

The DNA for the CDR3 is TGTGCCAGCAGTTACTCCCCAACAGAGGTAACTTCACCCCTCCACTTT. It is translated as CASSYSPTEVTSPLHF. V gene TRBV6-2 or TRBV6-3 combines with J gene TRBJ1-6; D unclear. This CDR3 spans 16 amino acids. Trimming cost V 0 bases and J 9 bases, with 15 bases left between them. CDR1 MNHEY and CDR2 SVGEGT come from the germline V gene.

This clonotype was counted at least ten times. The rearrangement uses TRBV5-1 and TRBJ2-7; a possible D gene is TRBD1 (5 bases). The CDR3 is 13 residues long. Trimming cost V 4 bases and J 2 bases, with 10 bases left between them. In germline, CDR1 is SGHRS, CDR2 YFSETQ. CDR3 in amino acids: CASSPTVAYEQYF. CDR3 coding DNA: TGCGCCAGCAGCCCGACAGTCGCCTACGAGCAGTACTTC.

The chain combines TRBV15 with TRBJ2-3; D remains ambiguous. Germline V gene data show CDR1 as LNHNV and CDR2 as YYDKDF (reference sequence). With 5 bases removed from V and 0 bases from J, the gap between germline ends came to 9 bases. CDR3 length equals 14 residues. CDR3 bases: TGTGCCACCAGCTATCAGGAGAGCACAGATACGCAGTATTTT. As protein: CATSYQESTDTQYF.

V is TRBV3-1 and J is TRBJ1-1; 11 bases match TRBD1. Germline V gene sequence: CDR1 LGHDT, CDR2 YNNKEL (reference sequence). There are 15 residues in the CDR3. The V segment lost 3 bases and the J segment 4 bases; nucleotides outside the gene matches: 4. The CDR3 protein is CASSHPGQGGTEAFF. CDR3 sequence (DNA): TGTGCCAGCAGCCACCCGGGACAGGGGGGCACTGAAGCTTTCTTT.

Here the CDR3 DNA reads TGTGCCACCAGTGATTTTACGGCGGGGACGTACAATGAGCAGTTCTTC. This translates into CATSDFTAGTYNEQFF. V is TRBV24-1 and J is TRBJ2-1; weak D call: TRBD2 (6 bases). Per the germline V gene, CDR1 is KGHDR and CDR2 is SFDVKD. The CDR3 is 16 residues long. The V and J ends lost 1 base and 4 bases respectively, with 13 bases between them.

In this sample, this clonotype turned up a few times. The chain is built from TRBV12-3 or TRBV12-4 and TRBJ2-5; TRBD1 might be the D (6 bases). The CDR3 is 12 amino acids. V lost 6 bases and J lost 5, with 10 bases in between. CDR3 sequence: CASRRQVETQYF. The CDR3 DNA is TGTGCCAGCAGGCGACAGGTGGAGACCCAGTACTTC.